Below are 30 T cell receptor beta chains sequenced from a single sample in a study of beta chain features in type 1 diabetes. Points from the study as a whole: In all four CD4+ subsets, TCRB CDR3 length was significantly, moderately reduced in type 1 diabetes.

Which antigens these TCRs recognize remains unknown. Reverse transcribing all isolated RNA meant expressed TCRB transcripts were sequenced. Measured with immunoSEQ multiplex PCR; TCRdb has only the in-frame clones, and not every one. The top ten hold under 0.02% of the sample, which has a few hundred thousand clones, over 11% seen once. Sequences were obtained from naive CD4+ T cells from blood. All receptors derive from a man aged 25-45 years with type 1 diabetes.

The CDR3 protein is CASNQPGTGARSDYF. The CDR3 bases are TGTGCCAGCAACCAACCCGGGACAGGGGCGCGGAGTGATTATTTT. J is TRBJ1-3 and V is TRBV28, with TRBD1 matching 10 bases. V lost 7 bases and J lost 16; bases outside the gene matches: 19. Germline V gives CDR1 MDHEN, CDR2 SYDVKM. This CDR3 region has 15 residues.

The J gene is TRBJ2-4, the V gene TRBV9; 7 nucleotides line up with TRBD2. Germline V gene sequence: CDR1 SGDLS, CDR2 YYNGEE. Trimming at V came to 7 bases and at J to 8 bases, leaving 0 bases not matched to a gene. CDR3 length: 10 residues. The CDR3 reads CASRGDIQYF. Here the CDR3 DNA reads TGTGCCAGCCGGGGGGACATTCAGTACTTC.

The rearrangement uses TRBV7-9 and TRBJ1-5; D not certain. From germline, CDR1 is SEHNR and CDR2 FQNEAQ (reference sequence). The CDR3 runs to 14 residues. Trimming shortened V by 2 bases and J by 3 bases, and 8 bases separated the two germline ends. The CDR3 DNA is TGTGCCAGCAGCTTATCGGGTTTCAATCAGCCCCAGCATTTT. Protein product: CASSLSGFNQPQHF. Looking up the rest from reference TRBV7-9 and TRBJ1-5 gives the full variable domain: DTGVSQNPRHKITKRGQNVTFRCDPISEHNRLYWYRQTLGQGPEFLTYFQNEAQLEKSRLLSDRFSAERPKGSFSTLEIQRTEQGDSAMYLCASSLSGFNQPQHFGDGTRLSIL.

This clone appeared a few times. The chain carries TRBV9 and TRBJ2-7; the match to TRBD1 covers 9 bases. Per germline, CDR1 SGDLS and CDR2 YYNGEE. After removal of 0 bases from V and 3 bases from J, the junction contained 10 bases not matched to a gene. This CDR3 has 17 residues. The CDR3 spells CASSVGLPDRGIYEQYF. The CDR3 nucleotides are TGTGCCAGCAGCGTAGGCCTCCCGGACAGGGGAATCTACGAGCAGTACTTC.

The chain combines TRBV5-1 with TRBJ1-2; D not resolved. This CDR3 is 13 amino acids long. Between the trimmed V and J ends, which lost 4 bases and 3 bases, there was a span of 10 bases. The germline CDR1 and CDR2 sequences are SGHRS and YFSETQ. Here the CDR3 reads CASSLEGDYGYTF. In nucleotides, the CDR3 is TGCGCCAGCAGCCTAGAGGGCGACTATGGCTACACCTTC.

This clone was observed a handful of times. The chain joins TRBV21-1 to TRBJ1-5; whether TRBD1, the table's D call, matches the DNA was not checked. TRBV21-1 is an annotated pseudogene. This CDR3 has 16 amino acids. The CDR3 loop is CASSKATGAADQPQHF. Written as DNA, the CDR3 is TGTGCCAGCAGCAAAGCGACAGGGGCGGCCGATCAGCCCCAGCATTTT.

This chain uses TRBV29-1 with TRBJ1-3; TRBD1 aligns across 10 bases. Germline assignment: CDR1 SQVTM and CDR2 ANQGSEA. The CDR3 consists of 17 residues. V was pared by 0 bases and J by 4 bases, with 9 bases of the junction left unmatched. CDR3: CSVEDLPGQGYGNTIYF. As DNA, the CDR3 is TGCAGCGTTGAAGATCTTCCGGGACAGGGGTACGGAAACACCATATATTTT.

J is TRBJ2-7 and V is TRBV9; TRBD2 aligns across 8 bases. The CDR3 contains 15 residues. The germline V gene encodes CDR1 SGDLS and CDR2 YYNGEE. V dropped 4 bases and J dropped 4; count of bases not matched to a gene: 10. CDR3 in DNA: TGTGCCAGCAGCTACCAAGCGGGAGTGGCGTACGAGCAGTACTTC. Protein product: CASSYQAGVAYEQYF.

The chain joins TRBV4-2 to TRBJ2-2; 7 positions agree with TRBD1. Germline CDR1 reads LGHNA; CDR2 reads YNFKEQ. This CDR3 spans 17 amino acids. J lost 0 bases, V lost 1 base, and 5 bases had no gene match. In nucleotides, the CDR3 is TGTGCCAGCAGCCAAGTCTCTGGACAGGCGAACACCGGGGAGCTGTTTTTT. Translating it yields CASSQVSGQANTGELFF.

This clone occurred a few times. V usage is TRBV18 and J usage is TRBJ2-7; D call uncertain. Germline V gene lookup returns CDR1 KGHSH and CDR2 LQKENI. V shed 4 bases and J shed 3 bases, with 10 bases lying between them. The CDR3 runs 13 residues. DNA of the CDR3: TGTGCCAGCTCACTCAGGTCTGACTACGAGCAGTACTTC. It translates to CASSLRSDYEQYF.

The rearrangement joins TRBV6-6 to TRBJ1-4, with D perhaps matching TRBD1 (6 bases). This CDR3 is built from 12 residues. Per the germline V gene, CDR1 is MNHNY and CDR2 is SVGAGI (reference sequence). Trimming left V 5 bases short and J 7 bases short, with 8 bases between. As DNA, the CDR3 is TGTGCCAGCAGTACAGGGCGTGAAAAACTGTTTTTT. The encoded protein is CASSTGREKLFF.

In this sample, this clone turned up a few times. The gene calls are TRBV28 and TRBJ2-1; 7 nucleotides align to TRBD2. The CDR3 is 14 amino acids. CDR1 is MDHEN, CDR2 SYDVKM, per germline. The V and J ends lost 8 bases and 2 bases, in that order; junction bases with no gene match: 6. The CDR3 region has the DNA TGTGCCAGCTCTAGCGGAGCCCCCTACAATGAGCAGTTCTTC. Translated, it gives CASSSGAPYNEQFF.

The chain links TRBV9 to TRBJ2-3; TRBD2 matches 12 bases. Germline loops: CDR1 SGDLS, CDR2 YYNGEE. V trimming: 2 bases; J trimming: 1 base; junction bases outside the gene matches: 8. The CDR3 is made up of 18 amino acids. CDR3: CASSVAMGLAGRTDTQYF. CDR3 DNA sequence: TGTGCCAGCAGCGTTGCTATGGGACTAGCGGGCCGCACAGATACGCAGTATTTT.

V is TRBV30 and J is TRBJ2-6; D may be TRBD2 (5 bases). The CDR3 is 15 residues long. With 4 bases removed from V and 0 bases from J, the gap between germline ends came to 10 bases. Germline CDR1 is GTSNPN and CDR2 is SVGIG (reference sequence). The CDR3 reads CAWTRGPSGANVLTF. The DNA for the CDR3 is TGTGCCTGGACTCGAGGGCCCTCTGGGGCCAACGTCCTGACTTTC.

This clone came up a few times. The chain employs TRBV7-9 and TRBJ2-1; 11 bases line up with TRBD2. Germline V gene sequence: CDR1 SEHNR, CDR2 FQNEAQ (reference sequence). J was trimmed by 6 bases and V by 2 bases; bases with no gene match: 0. The length of the CDR3 is 14 residues. The CDR3 region has the DNA TGTGCCAGCAGCTTAACTAGCGGGAGCAATGAGCAGTTCTTC. Translation gives CASSLTSGSNEQFF.

The chain has TRBV19 and TRBJ1-5; D not resolved. Trimming removed 7 bases from V and 1 base from J, with 17 bases in between. CDR1 and CDR2 (germline): LNHDA, SQIVND (reference sequence). The CDR3 is 16 residues long. This CDR3 is CASTASPRGSNQPQHF. The CDR3 DNA reads TGTGCCAGTACGGCCTCTCCGAGAGGAAGCAATCAGCCCCAGCATTTT.

This rearrangement joins TRBV5-1 to TRBJ2-5; D not certain. This CDR3 region has 13 residues. Trimming removed 4 bases from V and 1 base from J, with 8 bases in between. Germline assignment: CDR1 SGHRS and CDR2 YFSETQ. The CDR3 DNA is TGCGCCAGCAGCGAGAACTTCCAAGAGACCCAGTACTTC. Translated, it gives CASSENFQETQYF.

This chain links TRBV7-9 with TRBJ2-7; 7 bases agree with TRBD1. The V gene's germline CDR1 is SEHNR and CDR2 FQNEAQ (reference sequence). This CDR3 region has 13 residues. J was trimmed by 4 bases and V by 5 bases; bases with no gene match: 5. The CDR3, as DNA: TGTGCCAGCAGCCCGACAGGGATTTACGAGCAGTACTTC. As protein: CASSPTGIYEQYF.

The chain joins TRBV19 to TRBJ1-1; 9 positions match TRBD1. CDR1 and CDR2 (germline): LNHDA, SQIVND (reference sequence). The CDR3 covers 15 residues. Unmatched junction bases numbered 8, after V lost 5 bases and J lost 4 bases. The CDR3 bases are TGTGCCAGTAGTGGGTACAGGGGGCTGCGCACTGAAGCTTTCTTT. This translates into CASSGYRGLRTEAFF.

The CDR3 coding sequence is TGTGCCAGCTCACCGACTAGCGGGGCCTACAATGAGCAGTTCTTC. Amino acids: CASSPTSGAYNEQFF. This chain connects TRBV18 to TRBJ2-1; 11 positions agree with TRBD2. The CDR3 has 15 amino acids. Per the germline V gene, CDR1 is KGHSH and CDR2 is LQKENI. With 3 bases clipped from V and 2 bases from J, the junction kept 0 bases outside the gene matches.

In its sample, this clone was seen a few times. This sequence joins TRBV5-1 and TRBJ2-3; 11 bases agree with TRBD1. This CDR3 is 15 amino acids long. V shed 0 bases, J shed 4 bases, and the junction held 1 base outside the gene matches. Germline CDR1 SGHRS, CDR2 YFSETQ. The CDR3 loop is CASSLEGQGADTQYF. DNA for the CDR3: TGCGCCAGCAGCTTGGAGGGACAGGGGGCAGATACGCAGTATTTT.

The chain recombines TRBV19 with TRBJ1-5, with D hard to call. Germline values: CDR1 LNHDA, CDR2 SQIVND (reference sequence). The germline V and J ends were trimmed by 1 base and 8 bases, with 9 bases remaining between them. CDR3 length: 13 residues. In DNA, the CDR3 is TGTGCCAGTAGTATAGCCCCTCCGGAGCCCCAGCATTTT. It is translated as CASSIAPPEPQHF.

The rearrangement joins TRBV11-1 to TRBJ2-1; 8 bases are shared with TRBD2. CDR1 is SGHAT and CDR2 is FQDESV in the germline V gene (reference sequence). The V and J ends lost 4 bases and 9 bases, in that order; junction bases with no gene match: 14. The CDR3 contains 16 residues. CDR3 region: CASSSILAAGASEQFF. The CDR3 DNA follows: TGTGCCAGCAGCTCGATACTAGCGGCGGGGGCTAGTGAGCAGTTCTTC. The whole variable domain, remainder taken from reference TRBV11-1 and TRBJ2-1, is EAEVAQSPRYKITEKSQAVAFWCDPISGHATLYWYRQILGQGPELLVQFQDESVVDDSQLPKDRFSAERLKGVDSTLKIQPAELGDSAMYLCASSSILAAGASEQFFGPGTRLTVL.

This clone turned up a few times. This sequence joins TRBV7-9 and TRBJ1-1; D call uncertain. Looked up from germline, CDR1 is SEHNR and CDR2 is FQNEAQ (reference sequence). With 1 base removed from V and 1 base from J, the gap between germline ends came to 7 bases. CDR3 length equals 14 residues. The CDR3: CASSLVAENTEAFF. The CDR3 bases are TGTGCCAGCAGCTTAGTAGCGGAGAACACTGAAGCTTTCTTT.

CDR3: CATSPKPDLDDSQETQYF. CDR3 DNA sequence: TGTGCCACCAGTCCCAAGCCTGACCTAGATGACAGTCAAGAGACCCAGTACTTC. This chain links TRBV15 with TRBJ2-5; TRBD1 might be the D (5 bases). CDR3 length: 18 amino acids. Per the germline V gene, CDR1 is LNHNV and CDR2 is YYDKDF (reference sequence). V dropped 6 bases and J dropped 2 bases, with 25 bases sitting between them.

The genes are TRBV6-6 and TRBJ1-2; no clear D. Per germline, CDR1 MNHNY and CDR2 SVGAGI (reference sequence). The CDR3 spans 15 residues. The V gene lost 3 bases and the J gene lost 3 bases, with 14 bases spanning the gap. The CDR3 sequence is CASSYSPGVDYGYTF. The CDR3 region has the DNA TGTGCCAGCAGTTATTCCCCCGGGGTTGACTATGGCTACACCTTC.

This clone was seen more than once but under ten times. The rearrangement joins TRBV4-2 to TRBJ2-1; TRBD2 matches at 11 bases. This CDR3 has 22 amino acids. Trimming removed 0 bases from V and 1 base from J; junction bases left unmatched: 17. Germline V gene sequence: CDR1 LGHNA, CDR2 YNFKEQ. The CDR3 spells CASSQDSLSLAGAKLSYNEQFF. In DNA form, the CDR3 reads TGTGCCAGCAGCCAAGACTCTCTCTCACTAGCGGGAGCGAAACTTTCCTACAATGAGCAGTTCTTC.

Comment on this clone: This CDR3 is also generated by other DNA sequences in the sample. This chain links TRBV27 with TRBJ1-2; D is ambiguous. The V end lost 2 bases, the J end lost 2 bases, and 6 bases lay between the germline ends. Germline V lookup: CDR1 MNHEY, CDR2 SMNVEV (reference sequence). CDR3 length: 13 amino acids. CDR3 sequence: CASSLGQNYGYTF. CDR3 sequence (DNA): TGTGCCAGCAGTTTAGGGCAGAACTATGGCTACACCTTC.

A few counts support this clone. The rearrangement uses TRBV2 and TRBJ2-3; D remains unclear. The CDR3 contains 15 residues. Germline CDR1 SNHLY, CDR2 FYNNEI. V lost 1 base and J 4 bases, leaving 12 bases between the germline ends. This chain's CDR3 is CASSEVGYNSDTQYF. The CDR3 DNA follows: TGTGCCAGCAGTGAAGTGGGCTACAATTCAGATACGCAGTATTTT.

This clone was found a few times. The V and J genes are TRBV7-9 and TRBJ2-3, with TRBD1 as a possible D gene (6 bases). The V end was cut by 3 bases, the J end by 1 base, with 14 bases between. The CDR3 sequence is 16 residues long. Looked up from germline, CDR1 is SEHNR and CDR2 is FQNEAQ (reference sequence). CDR3 region: CASSLMRTEGTDTQYF. Written as DNA, the CDR3 is TGTGCCAGCAGCTTGATGAGGACAGAAGGCACAGATACGCAGTATTTT.